The clone carrying this TCR beta chain has only one observation. Its matching antigen is unknown. With a J-beta primer mix and a sample-barcoded 5' primer, a second PCR ran 7 to 11 cycles. Every cDNA was tagged by a template-switch adaptor with 12 random nucleotides. TCRdb re-analysed the 5' RACE reads in MiXCR, keeping a single row per CDR3 protein. The sample yields hundreds of thousands of distinct CDR3 sequences, under 70% seen once. The sample originates from a study of blood T cells in healthy people across ages. In the study overall: About one barcoded beta molecule per two T cells came from capture by template switching.

Germline V gives CDR1 DFQATT, CDR2 SNEGSKA (reference sequence). V shed 5 bases and J shed 5 bases, with 11 bases lying between them. CDR3 length equals 12 residues. Study results and caveats: TCR beta diversity tracked closely with naive T cell percentage. Higher diversity and more naive CD4+ cells were features of long-lived donors, compared to aged donors.

The sample consisted of blood. This TCR was recovered from a man aged 55 to 69 in good health. This chain joins TRBV20-1 and TRBJ2-3, with D uncertain. The CDR3 nucleotides are TGCAGTGCTGGGCAGGTGGTAGATACGCAGTATTTT. It encodes CSAGQVVDTQYF.